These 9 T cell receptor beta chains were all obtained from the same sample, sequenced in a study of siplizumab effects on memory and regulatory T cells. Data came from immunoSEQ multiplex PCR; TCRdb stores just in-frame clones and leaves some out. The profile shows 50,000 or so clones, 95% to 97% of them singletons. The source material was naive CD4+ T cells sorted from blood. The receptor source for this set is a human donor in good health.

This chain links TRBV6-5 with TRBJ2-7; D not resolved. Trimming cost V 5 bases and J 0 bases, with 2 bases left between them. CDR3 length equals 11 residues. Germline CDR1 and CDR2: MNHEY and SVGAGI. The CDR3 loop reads CASSRSYEQYF. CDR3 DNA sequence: TGTGCCAGCAGTCGCTCCTACGAGCAGTACTTC.

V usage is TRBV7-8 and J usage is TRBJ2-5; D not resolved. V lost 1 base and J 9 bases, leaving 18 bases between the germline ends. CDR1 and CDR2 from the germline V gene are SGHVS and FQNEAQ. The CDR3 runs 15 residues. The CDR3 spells CASSLVKGREKAQYF. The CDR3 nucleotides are TGTGCCAGCAGCTTAGTAAAGGGAAGAGAGAAGGCCCAGTACTTC.

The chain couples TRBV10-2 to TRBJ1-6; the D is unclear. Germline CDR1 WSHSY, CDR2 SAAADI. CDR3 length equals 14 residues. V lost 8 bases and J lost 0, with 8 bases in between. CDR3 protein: CASQQSSYNSPLHF. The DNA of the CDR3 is TGCGCCAGCCAACAGAGCTCCTATAATTCACCCCTCCACTTT.

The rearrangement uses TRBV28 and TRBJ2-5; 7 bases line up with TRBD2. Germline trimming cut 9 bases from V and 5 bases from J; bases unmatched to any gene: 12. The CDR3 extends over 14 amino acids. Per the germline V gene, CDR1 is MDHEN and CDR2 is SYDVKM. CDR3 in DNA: TGTGCCAGTTGGGATGGGGGGGGTTTGGAGACCCAGTACTTC. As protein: CASWDGGGLETQYF.

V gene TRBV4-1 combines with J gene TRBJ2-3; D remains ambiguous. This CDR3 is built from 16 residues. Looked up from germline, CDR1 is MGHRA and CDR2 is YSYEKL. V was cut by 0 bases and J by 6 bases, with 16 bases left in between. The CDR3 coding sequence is TGCGCCAGCAGCCAAGAACCGGCGGCCGGGTGGGATACGCAGTATTTT. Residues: CASSQEPAAGWDTQYF.

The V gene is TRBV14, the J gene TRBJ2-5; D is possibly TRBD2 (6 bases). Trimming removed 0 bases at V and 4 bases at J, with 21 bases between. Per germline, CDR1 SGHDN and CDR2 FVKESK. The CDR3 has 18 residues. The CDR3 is CASSQEIRGKRDPETQYF. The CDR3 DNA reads TGTGCCAGCAGCCAAGAAATTCGGGGGAAACGGGACCCAGAGACCCAGTACTTC.

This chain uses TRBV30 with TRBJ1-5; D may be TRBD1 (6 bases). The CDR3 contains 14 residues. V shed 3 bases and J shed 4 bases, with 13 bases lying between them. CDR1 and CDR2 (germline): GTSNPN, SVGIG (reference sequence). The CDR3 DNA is TGTGCCTGGAGCGGGGGGCAGGGGAATCAGCCCCAGCATTTT. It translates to CAWSGGQGNQPQHF.

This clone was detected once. CDR3: CASRRASGRQQYF. In DNA form, the CDR3 reads TGTGCCAGCAGAAGGGCTAGCGGGAGACAACAGTACTTC. This chain uses TRBV6-5 with TRBJ2-4; 10 bases line up with TRBD2. The CDR3 is made up of 13 amino acids. Germline lookup yields CDR1 MNHEY and CDR2 SVGAGI. V shed 6 bases and J 13 bases; nucleotides not matched to a gene: 9.

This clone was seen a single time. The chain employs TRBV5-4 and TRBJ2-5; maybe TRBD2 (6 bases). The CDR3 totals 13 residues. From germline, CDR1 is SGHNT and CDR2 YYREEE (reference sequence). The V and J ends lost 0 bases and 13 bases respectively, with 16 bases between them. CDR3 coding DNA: TGTGCCAGCAGCTTGGCCACTTCTCGGACTACGTACTTC. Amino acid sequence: CASSLATSRTTYF.